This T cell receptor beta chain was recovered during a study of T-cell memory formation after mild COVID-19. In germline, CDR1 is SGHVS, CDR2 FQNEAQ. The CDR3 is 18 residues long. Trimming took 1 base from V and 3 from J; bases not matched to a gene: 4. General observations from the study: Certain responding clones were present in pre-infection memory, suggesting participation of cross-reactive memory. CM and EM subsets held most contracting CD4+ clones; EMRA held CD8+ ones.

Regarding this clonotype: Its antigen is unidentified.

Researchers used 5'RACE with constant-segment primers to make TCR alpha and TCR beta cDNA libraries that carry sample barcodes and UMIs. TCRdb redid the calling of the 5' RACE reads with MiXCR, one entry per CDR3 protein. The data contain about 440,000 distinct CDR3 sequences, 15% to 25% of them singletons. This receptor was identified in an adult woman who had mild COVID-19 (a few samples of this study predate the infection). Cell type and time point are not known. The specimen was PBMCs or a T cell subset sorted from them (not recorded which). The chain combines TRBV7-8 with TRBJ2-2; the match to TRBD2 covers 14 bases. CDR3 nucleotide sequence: TGTGCCAGCAGCTTAGGACTAGCGGGGGGGCCTGACACCGGGGAGCTGTTTTTT. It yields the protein CASSLGLAGGPDTGELFF.